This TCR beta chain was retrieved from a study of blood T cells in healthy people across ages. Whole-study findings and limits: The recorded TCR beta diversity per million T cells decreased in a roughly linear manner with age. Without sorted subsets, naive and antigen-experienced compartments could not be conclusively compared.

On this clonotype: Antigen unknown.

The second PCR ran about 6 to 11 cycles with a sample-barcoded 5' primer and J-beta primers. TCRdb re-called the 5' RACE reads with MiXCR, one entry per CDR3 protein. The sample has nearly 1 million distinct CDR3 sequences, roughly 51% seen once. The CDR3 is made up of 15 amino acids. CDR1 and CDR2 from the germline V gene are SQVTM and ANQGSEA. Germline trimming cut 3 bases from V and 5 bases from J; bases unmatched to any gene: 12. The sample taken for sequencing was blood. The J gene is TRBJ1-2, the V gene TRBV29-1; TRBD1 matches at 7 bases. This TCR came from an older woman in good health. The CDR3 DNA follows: TGCAGCGTTGAGGGGGACTCCGGGACAGAGTATGGCTACACCTTC. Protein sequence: CSVEGDSGTEYGYTF.